The 24 T cell receptor beta chains below come from one sample, sequenced in a study of neurological immune-mediated disorders. TCRdb reanalysed the 5' RACE reads using MiXCR and keeps one entry per CDR3 protein. Of 100,000 to 150,000 distinct CDR3 sequences in the sample, roughly 3.2% were seen once. Input material: PBMCs. The origin of the receptors is a woman in her twenties or thirties with multiple sclerosis.

This clonotype came up many times. CDR3 amino acids: CSVAIQPLISYNEQFF. DNA for the CDR3: TGCAGCGTTGCTATACAGCCCCTCATCTCCTACAATGAGCAGTTCTTC. This chain links TRBV29-1 with TRBJ2-1; the D is unclear. This CDR3 has 16 amino acids. CDR1 is SQVTM, CDR2 ANQGSEA, per germline. V was shortened by 4 bases and J by 0 bases, with 16 bases between the two germline ends.

This clonotype showed up many times. The chain couples TRBV4-3 to TRBJ2-7, with unresolved D. With 0 bases removed from V and 3 bases from J, the gap between germline ends came to 9 bases. Germline CDR1 LGHNA, CDR2 YSLEER. The CDR3 sequence is 14 residues long. CDR3 in amino acids: CASSQDAGGYEQYF. The CDR3 bases are TGCGCCAGCAGCCAAGATGCAGGCGGCTACGAGCAGTACTTC.

This clonotype has at least ten counts. The V and J genes are TRBV12-3 or TRBV12-4 and TRBJ2-1; 9 positions agree with TRBD1. The CDR3 has 13 residues. V shed 6 bases and J 8 bases; nucleotides not matched to a gene: 5. CDR3 sequence reads: CASSRDRDYEQFF. The CDR3, as DNA: TGTGCCAGCAGCCGGGACAGGGACTATGAGCAGTTCTTC.

This clonotype was observed at least ten times. The rearrangement joins TRBV9 to TRBJ1-1; TRBD1 might be the D (5 bases). Trimming took off 0 bases at V and 4 bases at J, with 10 bases between the two ends. CDR3 length equals 14 residues. Germline V lookup: CDR1 SGDLS, CDR2 YYNGEE. The chain's CDR3 is CASSVGDRFTEAFF. As DNA, the CDR3 is TGTGCCAGCAGCGTAGGTGACAGATTCACTGAAGCTTTCTTT.

In its sample, this clonotype was seen many times. The V gene is TRBV4-3, the J gene TRBJ1-1; no clear D. There are 15 residues in the CDR3. The V gene's germline CDR1 is LGHNA and CDR2 YSLEER. V was clipped by 0 bases and J by 1 base, with 9 bases between them. CDR3 sequence (DNA): TGCGCCAGCAGCCAAGATTCCCCCGGGAACACTGAAGCTTTCTTT. This sequence encodes CASSQDSPGNTEAFF.

Details on this clonotype: This sequence may be a read error, since a much larger clone differs from it by one base. It is likely a read error, because the conserved phenylalanine at the end of the CDR3 is missing. The gene calls are TRBV7-2 and TRBJ2-3, with a tentative D call TRBD2 (5 bases). V dropped 5 bases and J dropped 1 base, with 10 bases sitting between them. This CDR3 contains 14 residues. Germline V lookup: CDR1 SGHTA, CDR2 FQGNSA. CDR3 coding DNA: TGTGCCAGCAGCCCGTCCGGGGGCACAGATACGCAGTATATT. It translates to CASSPSGGTDTQYI.

The table lists this clonotype with a few counts. The gene calls are TRBV7-8 and TRBJ2-1, with D possibly matching TRBD1 (6 bases). Germline assignment: CDR1 SGHVS and CDR2 FQNEAQ. This CDR3 has 17 residues. V was cut by 5 bases and J by 7 bases, with 24 bases left in between. CDR3 residues: CASSIRQVPSPRNEQFF. CDR3 nucleotide sequence: TGTGCCAGCAGCATCAGACAGGTGCCCTCCCCGAGAAATGAGCAGTTCTTC.

This clonotype came up many times. The chain employs TRBV19 and TRBJ1-2, with 7 bases identical to TRBD1. The CDR3 has 14 amino acids. Germline V gene data show CDR1 as LNHDA and CDR2 as SQIVND (reference sequence). V gave up 2 bases and J gave up 5 bases; unmatched junction bases: 5. The CDR3 spells CASSINDREYGYTF. As DNA, the CDR3 is TGTGCCAGTAGTATAAACGACAGGGAGTATGGCTACACCTTC.

This clonotype was detected many times. V gene TRBV20-1 combines with J gene TRBJ2-2; D unclear. The V gene lost 3 bases and the J gene lost 6 bases, with 8 bases spanning the gap. The CDR3 contains 12 residues. Germline CDR1 reads DFQATT; CDR2 reads SNEGSKA (reference sequence). CDR3 sequence reads: CSASSLAGELFF. DNA for the CDR3: TGCAGTGCTAGTAGTCTAGCCGGGGAGCTGTTTTTT.

This clonotype was seen at least ten times. V gene TRBV12-3 or TRBV12-4 combines with J gene TRBJ1-2; D uncertain. The ends were cut back, 5 bases at V and 8 bases at J, with 12 bases in the middle. The CDR3 loop spans 12 amino acids. This CDR3 is CASSTRTRGYTF. The CDR3, as DNA: TGTGCCAGCAGTACACGGACTAGGGGCTACACCTTC.

This clonotype has a count of ten or more. The chain has TRBV5-1 and TRBJ2-7; possibly TRBD1 for D (6 bases). Germline V gene sequence: CDR1 SGHRS, CDR2 YFSETQ. Trimming stripped 4 bases from V and 5 bases from J, with 25 bases between. The CDR3 is made up of 17 amino acids. The CDR3 nucleotides are TGCGCCAGCAGCGCGACTAATCGAAGAGGGGGAGTCAACGAGCAGTACTTC. Amino acid sequence: CASSATNRRGGVNEQYF.

This clonotype has a count of ten or more. The genes are TRBV5-8 and TRBJ1-5; D call uncertain. The CDR3 has 15 residues. CDR1 and CDR2 from the germline V gene are SGHTS and YDEGEE. V was clipped by 0 bases and J by 2 bases, with 9 bases between them. The CDR3 reads CASSLGQKGNQPQHF. For the CDR3, the DNA is TGTGCCAGCAGCTTGGGCCAGAAGGGCAATCAGCCCCAGCATTTT.

This clonotype has a count of ten or more. This chain links TRBV2 with TRBJ2-2; D uncertain. The germline CDR1 and CDR2 sequences are SNHLY and FYNNEI. The CDR3 loop spans 16 amino acids. Trimming removed 2 bases at V and 0 bases at J, with 10 bases between. The CDR3 DNA is TGTGCCAGCAGTGAACAGCAGGCCGCGAACACCGGGGAGCTGTTTTTT. Its translation is CASSEQQAANTGELFF.

This clonotype was counted a few times. The CDR3 DNA reads as TGCAGTGCTATGGTTTTCTCGCGATCCGACTATGGCTACACCTTC. This sequence encodes CSAMVFSRSDYGYTF. The genes are TRBV20-1 and TRBJ1-2; D uncertain. CDR1 and CDR2 from the germline V gene are DFQATT and SNEGSKA (reference sequence). The CDR3 has 15 residues. V was trimmed by 4 bases and J by 3 bases, leaving 18 bases between them.

This clonotype was observed at least ten times. This chain joins TRBV5-4 and TRBJ2-5; D is undetermined. The V and J ends lost 5 bases and 1 base respectively, with 3 bases between them. The germline V gene encodes CDR1 SGHNT and CDR2 YYREEE (reference sequence). This CDR3 spans 11 amino acids. The CDR3 coding sequence is TGTGCCAGCAGGGGCCAAGAGACCCAGTACTTC. It translates to CASRGQETQYF. Filled out from reference TRBV5-4 and TRBJ2-5, the complete variable domain reads ETGVTQSPTHLIKTRGQQVTLRCSSQSGHNTVSWYQQALGQGPQFIFQYYREEENGRGNFPPRFSGLQFPNYSSELNVNALELDDSALYLCASRGQETQYFGPGTRLLVL.

This clonotype was seen many times. The rearrangement joins TRBV7-9 to TRBJ2-1; D is unclear. CDR1 and CDR2 (germline): SEHNR, FQNEAQ (reference sequence). CDR3 size: 14 residues. Trimming cost V 1 base and J 8 bases, with 12 bases left between them. The CDR3 DNA follows: TGTGCCAGCAGCTTAGTATTGGAGTTCGATGAGCAGTTCTTC. Its protein product is CASSLVLEFDEQFF. The full variable domain, completed using reference TRBV7-9 and TRBJ2-1, is DTGVSQNPRHKITKRGQNVTFRCDPISEHNRLYWYRQTLGQGPEFLTYFQNEAQLEKSRLLSDRFSAERPKGSFSTLEIQRTEQGDSAMYLCASSLVLEFDEQFFGPGTRLTVL.

Concerning this clonotype: The junction differs from germline at one of its ends, possibly a read error. The rearrangement links TRBV11-2 to TRBJ1-1; D is uncertain. CDR1 is SGHAT and CDR2 is FQNNGV in the germline V gene. The CDR3 consists of 12 residues. The CDR3 nucleotides are TGTGTCAGCAGCTTAGTCTCTACTGAAGCTTTCTTT. The encoded protein is CVSSLVSTEAFF.

In its sample, this clonotype was seen many times. V and J are TRBV7-2 and TRBJ2-7; 13 bases agree with TRBD2. Germline CDR1 and CDR2: SGHTA and FQGNSA. The CDR3 has 15 amino acids. Trimming took 1 base from V and 6 from J; bases not matched to a gene: 3. CDR3 bases: TGTGCCAGCAGCTTAGGGGGACTAGCGGGGATCGAGCAGTACTTC. Its translation: CASSLGGLAGIEQYF. Together with reference TRBV7-2 and TRBJ2-7, the CDR3 gives the full variable domain: GAGVSQSPSNKVTEKGKDVELRCDPISGHTALYWYRQSLGQGLEFLIYFQGNSAPDKSGLPSDRFSAERTGGSVSTLTIQRTQQEDSAVYLCASSLGGLAGIEQYFGPGTRLTVT.

The table lists this clonotype with many counts. This sequence joins TRBV29-1 and TRBJ2-3, with D possibly called TRBD1 or TRBD2 (6 bases each). This CDR3 has 14 residues. Germline V gene lookup returns CDR1 SQVTM and CDR2 ANQGSEA. V dropped 6 bases and J dropped 1 base, with 14 bases sitting between them. The CDR3 bases are TGCAGCGTCGCATGGGGGGCAGGCACAGATACGCAGTATTTT. Its translation is CSVAWGAGTDTQYF.

This clonotype came up many times. The CDR3 spells CASSPRDSFYEQYF. The CDR3 DNA reads TGTGCCAGCAGCCCAAGGGACAGTTTCTACGAGCAGTACTTC. The rearrangement uses TRBV14 and TRBJ2-7; the match to TRBD1 covers 7 bases. The CDR3 is made up of 14 amino acids. J gave up 3 bases and V 4 bases, and 6 bases lay outside the gene matches. CDR1 is SGHDN and CDR2 is FVKESK in the germline V gene.

The DNA of the CDR3 is TGTGCCAGCAGCTCCTCAGGGGGCCTGGAGACCCAGTACTTC. As protein: CASSSSGGLETQYF. The chain is built from TRBV7-6 and TRBJ2-5; 8 bases match TRBD1. The ends lost 4 bases at V and 5 bases at J; junction bases unmatched: 6. Germline CDR1 SGHVS, CDR2 FNYEAQ. This CDR3 comprises 14 residues.

This clonotype appeared many times. J is TRBJ1-3 and V is TRBV20-1, with D perhaps TRBD1 (5 bases). The CDR3 is made up of 14 amino acids. The V gene lost 0 bases and the J gene lost 4 bases, with 10 bases spanning the gap. Looked up from germline, CDR1 is DFQATT and CDR2 is SNEGSKA (reference sequence). CDR3: CSARDPRGGNTIYF. The CDR3, as DNA: TGCAGTGCTAGAGATCCTAGGGGAGGAAACACCATATATTTT.

Ten or more counts support this clonotype. In nucleotides, the CDR3 is TGTGCCAGCAGCTTAAGTGGGCTAGCGAAGTGGGAGACCCAGTACTTC. Translation gives CASSLSGLAKWETQYF. The V and J genes are TRBV7-9 and TRBJ2-5; D is possibly TRBD2 (6 bases). The CDR3 consists of 16 residues. Per the germline V gene, CDR1 is SEHNR and CDR2 is FQNEAQ (reference sequence). The ends were cut back, 2 bases at V and 5 bases at J, with 18 bases in the middle.

Many counts were recorded for this clonotype. The genes are TRBV15 and TRBJ2-7; 11 nucleotides align to TRBD2. With V trimmed by 4 bases and J by 7 bases, 9 bases remained unmatched. CDR3 length equals 15 residues. Per germline, CDR1 LNHNV and CDR2 YYDKDF (reference sequence). CDR3 nucleotides: TGTGCCACCAGCATCAGGCTAGCGGGAGGATGGGAGCAGTACTTC. The encoded protein is CATSIRLAGGWEQYF.